A single sample gave rise to the 8 T cell receptor beta chains below, sequenced in a study of blood T cell repertoires in COVID-19. Clones were sequenced by immunoSEQ multiplex PCR, and TCRdb holds only the in-frame ones, with some missing. Altogether about 200,000 clones are present, 84% being singletons, with the ten largest covering roughly 3.2%. The source material was PBMCs or T cells enriched from blood (not recorded which). These receptors were taken from a woman aged 25 to 39 who had been exposed to COVID-19.

V is TRBV24-1 and J is TRBJ2-1; a possible D gene is TRBD1 (6 bases). The ends were cut back, 3 bases at V and 5 bases at J, with 13 bases in the middle. The CDR3 sequence is 15 residues long. CDR1 KGHDR and CDR2 SFDVKD come from the germline V gene. CDR3: CATSDRTDMNNEQFF. CDR3 DNA sequence: TGTGCCACCAGTGATCGGACAGACATGAACAATGAGCAGTTCTTC.

V gene TRBV9 combines with J gene TRBJ1-1; maybe TRBD1 (6 bases). The CDR3 is 18 residues long. Germline V gene lookup returns CDR1 SGDLS and CDR2 YYNGEE. Trimming shortened V by 2 bases and J by 5 bases, and 25 bases separated the two germline ends. The CDR3, as DNA: TGTGCCAGCAGCGTTTCAATCAATGTAGGGACACGTGGAACTGAAGCTTTCTTT. This codes for CASSVSINVGTRGTEAFF.

This chain uses TRBV4-3 with TRBJ2-1, with TRBD1 matching over 7 bases. V trimming: 0 bases; J trimming: 5 bases; junction bases outside the gene matches: 4. Germline CDR1 LGHNA, CDR2 YSLEER. This CDR3 has 15 amino acids. The CDR3 DNA sequence: TGCGCCAGCAGCCAAGATCTAGGACAGGACAATGAGCAGTTCTTC. Translation gives CASSQDLGQDNEQFF.

This sequence joins TRBV2 and TRBJ1-2; 9 positions match TRBD1. After removal of 8 bases from V and 0 bases from J, the junction contained 7 bases not matched to a gene. The CDR3 spans 15 residues. CDR1 SNHLY and CDR2 FYNNEI come from the germline V gene. This CDR3 is CASADRGLSNYGYTF. DNA for the CDR3: TGTGCCAGCGCGGACAGGGGACTCTCTAACTATGGCTACACCTTC. The full variable domain, with the rest looked up from reference TRBV2 and TRBJ1-2, is EPEVTQTPSHQVTQMGQEVILRCVPISNHLYFYWYRQILGQKVEFLVSFYNNEISEKSEIFDDQFSVERPDGSNFTLKIRSTKLEDSAMYFCASADRGLSNYGYTFGSGTRLTVV.

The chain couples TRBV11-2 to TRBJ2-2; TRBD1 is a possible D gene (5 bases). CDR1 SGHAT and CDR2 FQNNGV come from the germline V gene. There are 14 residues in the CDR3. The V end lost 5 bases, the J end lost 6 bases, and 13 bases lay between the germline ends. In nucleotides, the CDR3 is TGTGCCAGCAGCCCAATCCCCAGGGCCGGGGAGCTGTTTTTT. Its translation is CASSPIPRAGELFF.

The chain joins TRBV11-3 to TRBJ2-5; D unresolved. V was pared by 1 base and J by 4 bases, with 7 bases between. Germline V CDR1 and CDR2: SGHNT, YENEEA. The CDR3 runs 13 residues. The CDR3 region has the DNA TGTGCCAGCAGCTTAGTGCTAGGAGAGACCCAGTACTTC. Translation gives CASSLVLGETQYF.

This clone was observed once. The V and J genes are TRBV6-5 and TRBJ2-2; no reliable D call. CDR1 MNHEY and CDR2 SVGAGI come from the germline V gene. Trimming left V 8 bases short and J 5 bases short, with 9 bases between. The length of the CDR3 is 12 residues. CDR3 coding DNA: TGTGCCAGCCCTCTCTTAACCGGGGAGCTGTTTTTT. The encoded protein is CASPLLTGELFF.

This CDR3 reads CASSGSDEQYF. CDR3 DNA sequence: TGCGCCAGCAGTGGTTCTGACGAGCAGTACTTC. The chain employs TRBV10-2 and TRBJ2-7; D unresolved. CDR1 WSHSY and CDR2 SAAADI come from the germline V gene. This CDR3 is built from 11 residues. V lost 4 bases and J lost 5, with 6 bases in between.